Following are 17 T cell receptor beta chains from one sample sequenced in a study of tumor-infiltrating lymphocytes in primary liver carcinoma. Researchers drew blood RNA from unsorted whole blood and extracted germline DNA as well. Production of TCR beta cDNA used around 500 ng total RNA together with a constant-region primer. Slightly modified ARM-PCR served as the procedure for the TCR beta libraries. These libraries came from three rounds of nested multiplex PCR. Amplification in the first two PCR rounds was performed using TRBV1-TRBV30 forward primers and a C-beta reverse primer for around 11 cycles each. TCRdb re-analysed the multiplex PCR reads in MiXCR, keeping a single row per CDR3 protein. The sample yields approximately 310,000 distinct CDR3 sequences, 50% to 70% seen once. Sequences were obtained from peripheral blood. The receptors derive from a man aged 35-49 years with primary liver carcinoma and hepatitis B virus infection.

Worth noting for this clonotype: The CDR3 does not end in the conserved phenylalanine or tryptophan, so this is likely a read error. The rearrangement uses TRBV29-1 and TRBJ2-7; perhaps TRBD2 as D (5 bases). CDR1 and CDR2 (germline): SQVTM, ANQGSEA. CDR3 length equals 12 residues. CDR3 amino acids: CSVGSDPYEQYL. The CDR3 DNA is TGTAGCGTTGGTAGCGACCCCTACGAGCAGTACCTC.

Turning to this clonotype: The junction shows a germline mismatch at one end, possibly a read error. This chain uses TRBV11-2 with TRBJ2-6; possible D gene TRBD1, 6 bases. Germline values: CDR1 SGHAT, CDR2 FQNNGV. The CDR3 covers 15 residues. In DNA form, the CDR3 reads TGTGGCAGCAGCCCGCAGGGGCATGGGGCCAACGCCCTGACTTTC. Translated, it gives CGSSPQGHGANALTF.

As for this clonotype: At one of its ends the junction is not consistent with the germline gene, which may arise from a read error. The chain joins TRBV5-1 to TRBJ2-7; D perhaps matches TRBD2 (6 bases). CDR3 size: 14 residues. Germline assignment: CDR1 SGHRS and CDR2 YFSETQ. This CDR3 is CANSLGGDSYEQYF. CDR3 bases: TGCGCCAACAGCTTGGGGGGTGACTCCTACGAGCAGTACTTC.

Notes on this clonotype: A much larger clone is a single base away; this may be a read error. The rearrangement links TRBV5-6 to TRBJ1-1, with a tentative D call TRBD1 (5 bases). The CDR3 extends over 14 amino acids. Per germline, CDR1 SGHDT and CDR2 YYEEEE. The CDR3 sequence: CANSFGTYETEAFF. The CDR3 DNA sequence: TGTGCCAACAGCTTCGGGACCTACGAGACTGAAGCTTTCTTT.

A note on this clonotype: A much larger clone is a single base away; this may be a read error. This chain connects TRBV6-5 to TRBJ2-7, with TRBD2 identical over 9 bases. Germline V lookup: CDR1 MNHEY, CDR2 SVGAGI. Trimming removed 6 bases from V and 4 bases from J; junction bases left unmatched: 10. This CDR3 has 15 amino acids. CDR3 sequence reads: CASSPWREGLYEQYF. DNA of the CDR3: TGTGCCAGCAGCCCGTGGCGGGAGGGTTTGTACGAGCAGTACTTC.

This clonotype was counted at least ten times. This sequence joins TRBV4-2 and TRBJ2-3; no clear D gene. Deletions cut 3 bases from V and 0 bases from J, with 7 bases between. Germline-derived CDR1 and CDR2 are LGHNA and YNFKEQ. This CDR3 comprises 14 residues. This chain's CDR3 is CASSQLESTDTQYF. As DNA, the CDR3 is TGTGCCAGCAGCCAGCTAGAGAGCACAGATACGCAGTATTTT.

Of note for this clonotype: This may stem from a read error, because a much larger clone lies one nucleotide away. The CDR3 sequence is CASSQERGTCEQYF. In DNA form, the CDR3 reads TGCGCCAGCAGCCAAGAGCGGGGAACCTGCGAGCAGTACTTC. J is TRBJ2-7 and V is TRBV4-3, with D possibly matching TRBD2 (6 bases). There are 14 residues in the CDR3. CDR1 and CDR2 from the germline V gene are LGHNA and YSLEER. Trimming pared 0 bases from V and 6 bases from J, leaving 12 bases between.

Comments on this clonotype: This could be a read error, since a much larger clone is one nucleotide away. The CDR3 reads CASSFFPGLAGKLVKNIQYF. The CDR3 DNA is TGTGCCAGCAGTTTTTTCCCGGGACTAGCGGGAAAACTAGTCAAAAACATTCAGTACTTC. The chain carries TRBV6-2 or TRBV6-3 and TRBJ2-4; TRBD2 aligns across 13 bases. V lost 4 bases and J lost 3; bases outside the gene matches: 15. CDR1 and CDR2 (germline): MNHEY, SVGEGT. The CDR3 sequence is 20 residues long.

This clonotype was counted at least ten times. The gene calls are TRBV6-2 or TRBV6-3 and TRBJ2-7, with TRBD2 identical over 9 bases. Germline CDR1 is MNHEY and CDR2 is SVGEGT. This CDR3 region has 15 residues. V lost 7 bases to trimming and J lost 2 bases; unmatched junction nucleotides: 9. The DNA of the CDR3 is TGTGCCAGCAACTCAGTGACTAGCGGCCCCTACGAGCAGTACTTC. The encoded protein is CASNSVTSGPYEQYF.

Comments on this clonotype: Without the conserved terminal phenylalanine or tryptophan, this CDR3 likely stems from a read error. The chain couples TRBV11-2 to TRBJ2-2, with D possibly TRBD2 on 6 matching bases. This CDR3 has 17 amino acids. From germline, CDR1 is SGHAT and CDR2 FQNNGV. V gave up 5 bases and J gave up 1 base, with 17 bases separating them. The CDR3 is CASSRRVTSGNTGELFL. DNA of the CDR3: TGTGCCAGCAGCCGACGGGTGACTAGTGGGAACACCGGGGAGCTGTTTTTA.

Notes on this clonotype: This may be a read error, as it is one base from a much larger clone. The chain carries TRBV5-5 and TRBJ2-2, with D maybe TRBD2 (5 bases). Germline CDR1 is SGHKS and CDR2 is YYEKEE (reference sequence). This CDR3 region has 14 residues. DNA for the CDR3: TGTGCCAGCAGCTTGCGGGTGGGCACCGGGGAGCTGCTTTTT. Its translation is CASSLRVGTGELLF.

The chain recombines TRBV6-5 with TRBJ2-2, with 13 bases fitting TRBD2. Germline values: CDR1 MNHEY, CDR2 SVGAGI. The length of the CDR3 is 17 residues. Losses at the gene ends were 5 bases for V and 1 base for J; bases not matched to a gene: 4. The CDR3 DNA follows: TGTGCCAGCAGTGTAAGGACTAGCGGGGGGAACACCGGGGAGCTGTTTTTT. Its translation: CASSVRTSGGNTGELFF.

The rearrangement links TRBV6-2 or TRBV6-3 to TRBJ2-1; 7 nucleotides agree with TRBD2. J gave up 5 bases and V 6 bases, and 10 bases lay outside the gene matches. This CDR3 spans 15 amino acids. Germline V gene sequence: CDR1 MNHEY, CDR2 SVGEGT. The CDR3 is CASRKMGLNHNEQFF. Here the CDR3 DNA reads TGTGCCAGCAGGAAAATGGGACTAAATCACAATGAGCAGTTCTTC.

A word on this clonotype: A read error may produce the germline difference seen at one junction end. The chain links TRBV14 to TRBJ2-3; D is ambiguous. The CDR3 spans 15 residues. CDR1 is SGHDN, CDR2 FVKESK, per germline. The CDR3: CVSSQGQVARDTQYF. CDR3 DNA sequence: TGTGTCAGCAGCCAAGGTCAGGTCGCACGGGATACGCAGTATTTT.

Turning to this clonotype: This could be a read error, since a much larger clone is one nucleotide away. The rearrangement joins TRBV4-1 to TRBJ2-7; TRBD2 aligns across 13 bases. Germline V gene data show CDR1 as MGHRA and CDR2 as YSYEKL. This CDR3 is 17 amino acids long. The ends lost 3 bases at V and 3 bases at J; junction bases unmatched: 8. CDR3 in DNA: TGCGCCAGCAGCCACCCCAGGACTAGCGGGGGATACTACGAGCAGTACTTC. This translates into CASSHPRTSGGYYEQYF.

Points on this clonotype: Since a much larger clone is just one base distant, this may be a read error. This chain joins TRBV10-3 and TRBJ2-3; the D gene is possibly TRBD2 (5 bases). From germline, CDR1 is ENHRY and CDR2 SYGVKD. The CDR3 length is 13 residues. The V gene lost 7 bases and the J gene lost 7 bases, with 15 bases spanning the gap. The CDR3 loop reads CAIMREWAYTQYF. CDR3 nucleotide sequence: TGTGCCATCATGAGGGAGTGGGCATATACGCAGTATTTT.

Comments on this clonotype: Germline and junction disagree at one end, which may indicate a read error. The chain is built from TRBV5-6 and TRBJ2-3; D remains unclear. The germline V gene has CDR1 SGHDT and CDR2 YYEEEE. The CDR3 contains 12 residues. The CDR3 loop is CASVGGTDTQYF. The CDR3 region has the DNA TGTGCCAGCGTCGGCGGCACAGATACGCAGTATTTC.